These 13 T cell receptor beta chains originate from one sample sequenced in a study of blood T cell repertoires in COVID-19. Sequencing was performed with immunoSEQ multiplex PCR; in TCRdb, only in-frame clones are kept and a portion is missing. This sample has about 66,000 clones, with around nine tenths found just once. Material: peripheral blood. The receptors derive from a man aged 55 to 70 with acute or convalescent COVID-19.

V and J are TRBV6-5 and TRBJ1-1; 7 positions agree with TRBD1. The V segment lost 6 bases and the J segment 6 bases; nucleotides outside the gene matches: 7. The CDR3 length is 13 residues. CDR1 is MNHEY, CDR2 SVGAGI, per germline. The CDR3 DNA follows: TGTGCCAGCAGAACACAGGGGTTCGCTGAAGCTTTCTTT. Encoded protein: CASRTQGFAEAFF.

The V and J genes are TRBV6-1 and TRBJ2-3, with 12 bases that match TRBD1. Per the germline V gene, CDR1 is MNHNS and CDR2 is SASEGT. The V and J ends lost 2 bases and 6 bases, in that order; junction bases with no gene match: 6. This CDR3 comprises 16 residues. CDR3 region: CASSERGTGGWDTQYF. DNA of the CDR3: TGTGCCAGCAGTGAAAGGGGGACAGGGGGCTGGGATACGCAGTATTTT.

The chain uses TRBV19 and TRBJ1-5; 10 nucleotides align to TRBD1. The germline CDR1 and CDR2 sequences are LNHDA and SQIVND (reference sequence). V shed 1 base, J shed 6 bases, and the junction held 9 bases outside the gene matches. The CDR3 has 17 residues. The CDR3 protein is CASSIGQGARESQPQHF. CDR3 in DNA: TGTGCCAGTAGTATAGGACAGGGGGCCCGGGAGTCTCAGCCCCAGCATTTT.

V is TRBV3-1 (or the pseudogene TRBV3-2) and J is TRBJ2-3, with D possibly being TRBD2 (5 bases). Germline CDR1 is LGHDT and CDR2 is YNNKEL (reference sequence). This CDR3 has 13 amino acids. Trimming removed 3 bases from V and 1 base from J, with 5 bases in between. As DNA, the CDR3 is TGTGCCAGCAGCCAGCGGGGCACAGATACGCAGTATTTT. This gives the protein CASSQRGTDTQYF.

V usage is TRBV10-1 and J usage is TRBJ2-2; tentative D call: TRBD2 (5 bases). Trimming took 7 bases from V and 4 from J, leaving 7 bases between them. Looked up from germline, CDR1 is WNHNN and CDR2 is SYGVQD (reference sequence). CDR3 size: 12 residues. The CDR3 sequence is CASKGSTGELFF. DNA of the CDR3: TGCGCCAGCAAAGGGAGCACCGGGGAGCTGTTTTTT.

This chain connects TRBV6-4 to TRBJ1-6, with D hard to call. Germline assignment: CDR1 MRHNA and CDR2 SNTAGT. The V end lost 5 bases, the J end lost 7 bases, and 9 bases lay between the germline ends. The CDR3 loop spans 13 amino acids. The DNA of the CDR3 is TGTGCCAGCAGTTCCCGACTGAATTCACCCCTCCACTTT. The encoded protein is CASSSRLNSPLHF.

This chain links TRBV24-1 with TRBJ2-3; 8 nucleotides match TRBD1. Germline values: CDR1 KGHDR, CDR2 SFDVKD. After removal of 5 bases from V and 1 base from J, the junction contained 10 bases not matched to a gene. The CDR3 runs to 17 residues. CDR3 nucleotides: TGTGCCACCAGTGGTCCAGGGGGCGGAAGAGGCACAGATACGCAGTATTTT. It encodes CATSGPGGGRGTDTQYF.

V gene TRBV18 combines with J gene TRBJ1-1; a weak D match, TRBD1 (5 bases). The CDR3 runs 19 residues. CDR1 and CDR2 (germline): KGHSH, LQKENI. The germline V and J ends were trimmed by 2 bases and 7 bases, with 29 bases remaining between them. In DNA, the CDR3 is TGTGCCAGCTCACCATTTTTTCGTGATGGCTCCGGGGGGAACTTTGAAGCTTTCTTT. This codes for CASSPFFRDGSGGNFEAFF.

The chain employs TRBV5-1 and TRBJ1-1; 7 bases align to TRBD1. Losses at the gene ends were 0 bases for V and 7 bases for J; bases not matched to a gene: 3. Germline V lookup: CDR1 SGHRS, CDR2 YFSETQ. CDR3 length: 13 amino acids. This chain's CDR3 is CASSLARTGEAFF. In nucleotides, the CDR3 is TGCGCCAGCAGCTTGGCCCGGACAGGTGAAGCTTTCTTT. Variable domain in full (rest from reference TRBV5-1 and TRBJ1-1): KAGVTQTPRYLIKTRGQQVTLSCSPISGHRSVSWYQQTPGQGLQFLFEYFSETQRNKGNFPGRFSGRQFSNSRSEMNVSTLELGDSALYLCASSLARTGEAFFGQGTRLTVV.

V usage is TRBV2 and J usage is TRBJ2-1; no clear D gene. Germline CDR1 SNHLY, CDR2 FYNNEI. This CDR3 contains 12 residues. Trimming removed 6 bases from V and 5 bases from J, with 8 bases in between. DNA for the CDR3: TGTGCCAGCAGAGACTTGAACAATGAGCAGTTCTTC. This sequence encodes CASRDLNNEQFF.

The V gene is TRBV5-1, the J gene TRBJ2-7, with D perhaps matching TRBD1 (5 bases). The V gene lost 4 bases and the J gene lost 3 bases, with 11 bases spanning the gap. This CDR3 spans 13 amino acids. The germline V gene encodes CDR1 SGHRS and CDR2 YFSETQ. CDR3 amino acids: CASSRRAGYEQYF. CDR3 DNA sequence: TGCGCCAGCAGCCGCAGGGCTGGCTACGAGCAGTACTTC.

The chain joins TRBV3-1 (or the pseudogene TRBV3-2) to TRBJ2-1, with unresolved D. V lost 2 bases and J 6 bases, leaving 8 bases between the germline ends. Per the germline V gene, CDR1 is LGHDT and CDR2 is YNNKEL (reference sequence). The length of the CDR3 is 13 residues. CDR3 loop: CASSQSRGNEQFF. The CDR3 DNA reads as TGTGCCAGCAGCCAATCCAGAGGCAATGAGCAGTTCTTC.

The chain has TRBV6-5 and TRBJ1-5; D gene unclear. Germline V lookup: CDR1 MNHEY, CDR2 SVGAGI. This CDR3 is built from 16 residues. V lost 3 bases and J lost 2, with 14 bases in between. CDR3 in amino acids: CASSYRASTGNQPQHF. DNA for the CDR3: TGTGCCAGCAGTTATCGTGCCTCGACTGGCAATCAGCCCCAGCATTTT.